This T cell receptor (beta chain) was recorded in a study of T cell changes during pregnancy in multiple sclerosis. Profiling relied on immunoSEQ multiplex PCR, and the TCRdb table lists in-frame clones only, not all of them. The profile shows fewer than 95,000 clones, 90% to 95% of them singletons. This clone was seen many times. Sequenced material: peripheral blood, taken in the third trimester of pregnancy. The clonotype comes from a female donor with multiple sclerosis, enrolled in a pregnancy study.

The DNA of the CDR3 is TGTGCCGAGTCGGAGAGGCAGTACCAAGAGACCCAGTACTTC. Amino acid sequence: CAESERQYQETQYF. J is TRBJ2-5 and V is TRBV28, with unresolved D. From germline, CDR1 is MDHEN and CDR2 SYDVKM. The CDR3 sequence is 14 residues long. With 11 bases removed from V and 0 bases from J, the gap between germline ends came to 16 bases. Full variable domain (outside the CDR3, taken from reference TRBV28 and TRBJ2-5): DVKVTQSSRYLVKRTGEKVFLECVQDMDHENMFWYRQDPGLGLRLIYFSYDVKMKEKGDIPEGYSVSREKKERFSLILESASTNQTSMYLCAESERQYQETQYFGPGTRLLVL.